The present TCR beta chain was sequenced within a study of shared clonotypes between healthy human individuals. Study results and caveats: Estimated richness values were generally larger in naive subsets than in memory subsets.

Sequenced by immunoSEQ multiplex PCR; TCRdb stores in-frame clones only, minus some. This sample has some 650,000 clones; approximately 97% occur once, and the top ten carry roughly 0.055%. To note about this clone: Its antigen is as yet unknown.

The junction had 17 bases not matched to a gene; V was cut back by 3 bases and J by 3 bases. The CDR3 totals 21 residues. Sequencing used naive CD4+ T cells sorted from blood. The subset here: CD45RA+ positively selected. The chain carries TRBV23-1 and TRBJ2-1; 13 nucleotides match TRBD2. TRBV23-1 is an ORF, and what it does is uncertain. The source is a woman aged 25 to 39 in good health. CDR3 sequence (DNA): TGCGCCAGCAGTCACCCCTCTTGGACTAGCGGGAGCACCTTTATCTACAATGAGCAGTTCTTC. The encoded protein is CASSHPSWTSGSTFIYNEQFF.